Below, one TCR beta chain is given with its context. Its matching antigen is unknown. CDR1 is SQVTM, CDR2 ANQGSEA, per germline. With 7 bases removed from V and 4 bases from J, the gap between germline ends came to 25 bases. This CDR3 region has 16 residues. Method: immunoSEQ multiplex PCR; TCRdb's copy keeps in-frame clones and lacks some. The data hold under 45,000 clones, with under 85% observed a single time. The data derive from a study of OX40 agonist ivuxolimab in advanced cancers. Looking at the study overall: Across the patients, intravenous ivuxolimab was delivered every 2 weeks at 0.01 to 10 mg/kg. Findings of the study overall: Both CD4+ and CD8+ T cell populations in blood had undergone clonal expansion by week 6 at 0.1 to 3.0 mg/kg.

The sequences come from CD4+ or CD8+ T cells sorted from blood, collected in a trial of the OX40 agonist ivuxolimab. The receptor was isolated from an adult with an advanced solid tumor such as melanoma, head and neck, liver or kidney cancer. The chain uses TRBV29-1 and TRBJ1-2; TRBD1 might be the D (5 bases). The CDR3 nucleotides read TGCAGCGGTGGGGGAGGACGCCCCAACAATCGCTATGGCTACACCTTC. It codes for CSGGGGRPNNRYGYTF.